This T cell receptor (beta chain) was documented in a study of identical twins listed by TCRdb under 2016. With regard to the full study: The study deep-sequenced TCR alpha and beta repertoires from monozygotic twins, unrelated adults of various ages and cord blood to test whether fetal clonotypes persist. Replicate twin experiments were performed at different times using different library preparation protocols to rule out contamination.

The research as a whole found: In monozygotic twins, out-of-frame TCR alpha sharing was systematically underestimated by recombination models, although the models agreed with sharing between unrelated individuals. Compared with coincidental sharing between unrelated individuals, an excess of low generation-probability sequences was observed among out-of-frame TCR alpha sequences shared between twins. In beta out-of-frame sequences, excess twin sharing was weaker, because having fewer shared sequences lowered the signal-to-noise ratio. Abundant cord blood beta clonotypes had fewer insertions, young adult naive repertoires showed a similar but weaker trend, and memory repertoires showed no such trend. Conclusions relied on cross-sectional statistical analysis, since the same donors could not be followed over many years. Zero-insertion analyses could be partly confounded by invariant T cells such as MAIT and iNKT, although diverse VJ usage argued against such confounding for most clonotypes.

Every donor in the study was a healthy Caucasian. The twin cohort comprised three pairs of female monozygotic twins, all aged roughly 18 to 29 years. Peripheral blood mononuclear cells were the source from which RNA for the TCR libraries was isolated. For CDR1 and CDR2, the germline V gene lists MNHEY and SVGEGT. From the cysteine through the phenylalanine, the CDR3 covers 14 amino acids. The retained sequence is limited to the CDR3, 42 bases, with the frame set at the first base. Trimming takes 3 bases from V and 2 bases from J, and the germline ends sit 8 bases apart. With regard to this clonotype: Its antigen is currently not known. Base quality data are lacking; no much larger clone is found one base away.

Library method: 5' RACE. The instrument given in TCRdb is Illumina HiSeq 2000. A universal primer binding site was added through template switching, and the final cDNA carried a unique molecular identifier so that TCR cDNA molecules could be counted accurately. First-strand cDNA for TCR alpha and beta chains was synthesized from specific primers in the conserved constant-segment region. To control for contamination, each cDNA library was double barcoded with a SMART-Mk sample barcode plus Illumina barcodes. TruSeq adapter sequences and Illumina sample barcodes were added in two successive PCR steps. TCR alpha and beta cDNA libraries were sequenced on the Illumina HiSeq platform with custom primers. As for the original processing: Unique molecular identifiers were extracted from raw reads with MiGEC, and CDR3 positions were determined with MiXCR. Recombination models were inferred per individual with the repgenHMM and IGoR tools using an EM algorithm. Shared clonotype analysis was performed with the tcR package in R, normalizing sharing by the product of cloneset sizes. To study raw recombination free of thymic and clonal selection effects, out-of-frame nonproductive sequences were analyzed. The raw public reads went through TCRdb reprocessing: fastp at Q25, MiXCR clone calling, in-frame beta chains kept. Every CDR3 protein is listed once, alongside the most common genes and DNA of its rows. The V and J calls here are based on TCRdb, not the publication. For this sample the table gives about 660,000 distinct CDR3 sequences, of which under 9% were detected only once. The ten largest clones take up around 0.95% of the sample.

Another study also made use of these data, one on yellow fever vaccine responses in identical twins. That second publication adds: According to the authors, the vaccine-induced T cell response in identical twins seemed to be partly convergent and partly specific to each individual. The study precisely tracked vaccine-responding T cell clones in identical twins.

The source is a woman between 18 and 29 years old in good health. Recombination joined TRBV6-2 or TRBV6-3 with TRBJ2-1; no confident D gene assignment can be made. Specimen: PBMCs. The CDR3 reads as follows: CASSYRTAYNEQFF. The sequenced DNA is TGTGCCAGCAGTTATCGGACGGCCTACAATGAGCAGTTCTTC.